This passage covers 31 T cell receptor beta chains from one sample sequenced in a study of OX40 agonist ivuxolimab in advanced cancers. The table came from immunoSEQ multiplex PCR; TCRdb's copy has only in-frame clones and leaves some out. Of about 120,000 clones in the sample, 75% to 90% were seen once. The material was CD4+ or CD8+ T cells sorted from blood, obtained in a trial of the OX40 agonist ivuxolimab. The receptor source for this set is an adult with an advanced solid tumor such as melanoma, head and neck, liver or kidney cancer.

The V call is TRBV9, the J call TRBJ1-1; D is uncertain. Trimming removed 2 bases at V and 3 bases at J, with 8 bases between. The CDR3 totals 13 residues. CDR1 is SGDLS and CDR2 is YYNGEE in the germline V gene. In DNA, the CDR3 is TGTGCCAGCAGCGTGGGTCGGGACACTGAAGCTTTCTTT. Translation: CASSVGRDTEAFF.

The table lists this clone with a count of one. Here the CDR3 DNA reads TGCGCCAGCAGTGAGCAACGGCAGATGAACACTGAAGCTTTCTTT. Protein sequence: CASSEQRQMNTEAFF. The chain recombines TRBV10-1 with TRBJ1-1, with no clear D. The CDR3 spans 15 residues. Germline lookup yields CDR1 WNHNN and CDR2 SYGVQD (reference sequence). V was clipped by 2 bases and J by 0 bases, with 10 bases between them.

This CDR3 reads CASSLGSGDGYTF. The CDR3 bases are TGTGCCAGCAGCTTAGGGTCAGGGGATGGCTACACCTTC. J is TRBJ1-2 and V is TRBV7-9, with D maybe TRBD1 (6 bases). V lost 1 base and J 6 bases, leaving 9 bases between the germline ends. Germline-derived CDR1 and CDR2 are SEHNR and FQNEAQ (reference sequence). CDR3 length: 13 residues.

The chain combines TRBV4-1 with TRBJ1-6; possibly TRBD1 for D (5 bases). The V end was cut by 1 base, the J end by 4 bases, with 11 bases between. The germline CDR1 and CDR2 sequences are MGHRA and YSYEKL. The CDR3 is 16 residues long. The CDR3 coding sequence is TGCGCCAGCAGCCAAGGGGAGACAGTGTATAATTCACCCCTCCACTTT. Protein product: CASSQGETVYNSPLHF.

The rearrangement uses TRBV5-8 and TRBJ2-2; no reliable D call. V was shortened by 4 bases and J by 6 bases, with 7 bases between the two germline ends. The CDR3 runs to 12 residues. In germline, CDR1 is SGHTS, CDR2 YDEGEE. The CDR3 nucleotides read TGTGCCAGCAGCCAAGCCCCCGGGGAGCTGTTTTTT. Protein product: CASSQAPGELFF.

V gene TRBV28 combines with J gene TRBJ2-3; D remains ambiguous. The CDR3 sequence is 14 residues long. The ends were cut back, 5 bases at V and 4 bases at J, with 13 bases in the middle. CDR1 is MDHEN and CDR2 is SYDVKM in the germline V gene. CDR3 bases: TGTGCCAGCAGTCCACTCCGCCGATCAGATACGCAGTATTTT. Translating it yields CASSPLRRSDTQYF.

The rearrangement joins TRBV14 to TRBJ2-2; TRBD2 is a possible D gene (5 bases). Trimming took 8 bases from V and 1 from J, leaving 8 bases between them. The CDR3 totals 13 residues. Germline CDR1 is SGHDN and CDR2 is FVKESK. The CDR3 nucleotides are TGTGCCAGCGAGGACTGGAACACCGGGGAGCTGTTTTTT. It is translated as CASEDWNTGELFF.

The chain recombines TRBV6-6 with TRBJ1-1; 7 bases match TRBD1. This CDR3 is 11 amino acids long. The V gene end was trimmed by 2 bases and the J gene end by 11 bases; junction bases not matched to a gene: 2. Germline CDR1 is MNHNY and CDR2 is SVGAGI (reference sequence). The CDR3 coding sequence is TGTGCCAGCAGTTACCAGGGGGGGGCTTTCTTT. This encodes CASSYQGGAFF.

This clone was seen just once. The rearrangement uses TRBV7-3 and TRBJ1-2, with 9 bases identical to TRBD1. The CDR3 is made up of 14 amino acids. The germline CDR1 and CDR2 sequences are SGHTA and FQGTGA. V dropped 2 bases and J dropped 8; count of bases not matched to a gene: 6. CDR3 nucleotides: TGTGCCAGCAGCTTAGAACAGGGGGCGCGAGGCTACACCTTC. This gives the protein CASSLEQGARGYTF.

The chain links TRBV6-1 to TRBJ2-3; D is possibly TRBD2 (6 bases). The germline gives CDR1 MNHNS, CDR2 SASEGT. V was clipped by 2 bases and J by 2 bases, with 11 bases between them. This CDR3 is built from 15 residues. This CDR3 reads CASSERQGLTDTQYF. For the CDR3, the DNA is TGTGCCAGCAGTGAAAGGCAGGGACTCACAGATACGCAGTATTTT.

Here the CDR3 DNA reads TGTGCCAGCAGGATAGACAGGGACTATAATTCACCCCTCCACTTT. Translation gives CASRIDRDYNSPLHF. The chain carries TRBV6-5 and TRBJ1-6; 7 nucleotides match TRBD1. This CDR3 contains 15 residues. V trimming: 6 bases; J trimming: 3 bases; junction bases outside the gene matches: 5. Germline CDR1 MNHEY, CDR2 SVGAGI.

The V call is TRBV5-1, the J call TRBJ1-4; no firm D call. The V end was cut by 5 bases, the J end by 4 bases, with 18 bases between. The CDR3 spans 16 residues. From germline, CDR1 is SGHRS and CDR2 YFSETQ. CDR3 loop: CASSTGGMARNEKLFF. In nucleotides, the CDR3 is TGCGCCAGCAGTACGGGAGGGATGGCCCGTAATGAAAAACTGTTTTTT. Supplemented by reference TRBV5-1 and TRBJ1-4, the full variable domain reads KAGVTQTPRYLIKTRGQQVTLSCSPISGHRSVSWYQQTPGQGLQFLFEYFSETQRNKGNFPGRFSGRQFSNSRSEMNVSTLELGDSALYLCASSTGGMARNEKLFFGSGTQLSVL.

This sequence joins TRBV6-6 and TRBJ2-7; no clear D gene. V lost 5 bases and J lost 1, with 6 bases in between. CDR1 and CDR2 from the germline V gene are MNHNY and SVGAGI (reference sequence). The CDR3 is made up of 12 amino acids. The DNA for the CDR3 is TGTGCCAGCAGTCCCCATTCCTACGAGCAGTACTTC. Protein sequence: CASSPHSYEQYF.

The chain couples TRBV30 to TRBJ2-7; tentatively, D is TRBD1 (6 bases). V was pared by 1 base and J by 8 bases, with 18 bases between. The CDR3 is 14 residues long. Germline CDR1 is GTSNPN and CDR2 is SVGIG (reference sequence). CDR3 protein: CAWSAATGTIKQYF. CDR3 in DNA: TGTGCCTGGAGTGCTGCCACCGGGACAATCAAGCAGTACTTC.

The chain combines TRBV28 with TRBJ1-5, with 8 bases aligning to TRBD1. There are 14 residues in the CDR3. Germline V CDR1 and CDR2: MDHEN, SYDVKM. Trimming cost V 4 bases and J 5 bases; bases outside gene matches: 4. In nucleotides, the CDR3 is TGTGCCAGCAGTTCGGGACAGGACTATCAGCCCCAGCATTTT. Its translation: CASSSGQDYQPQHF.

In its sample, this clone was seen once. CDR3 nucleotides: TGTGCCACCGAGCCGGGACTAGCGGCAGATACGCAGTATTTT. It encodes CATEPGLAADTQYF. This chain links TRBV7-9 with TRBJ2-3, with 11 bases identical to TRBD2. Germline CDR1 SEHNR, CDR2 FQNEAQ (reference sequence). The CDR3 loop spans 14 amino acids. Trimming cost V 10 bases and J 4 bases; bases outside gene matches: 7.

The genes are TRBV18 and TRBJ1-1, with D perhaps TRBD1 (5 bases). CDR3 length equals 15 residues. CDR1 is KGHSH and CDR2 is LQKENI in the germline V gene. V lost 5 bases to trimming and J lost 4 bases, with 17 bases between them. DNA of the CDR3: TGTGCCAGCTCAATCACCAGGGTGATAGGCACTGAAGCTTTCTTT. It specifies CASSITRVIGTEAFF.

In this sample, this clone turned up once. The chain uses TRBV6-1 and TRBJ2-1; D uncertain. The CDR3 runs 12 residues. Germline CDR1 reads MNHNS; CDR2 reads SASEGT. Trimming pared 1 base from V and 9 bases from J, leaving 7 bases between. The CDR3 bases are TGTGCCAGCAGTGAAGTAGAAGGTGAGCAGTTCTTC. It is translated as CASSEVEGEQFF.

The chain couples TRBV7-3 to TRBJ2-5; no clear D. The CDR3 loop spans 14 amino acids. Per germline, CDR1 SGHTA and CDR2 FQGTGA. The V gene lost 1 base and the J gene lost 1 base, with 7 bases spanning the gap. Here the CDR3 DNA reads TGTGCCAGCAGCTTAAGGCCGGCCCAAGAGACCCAGTACTTC. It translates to CASSLRPAQETQYF.

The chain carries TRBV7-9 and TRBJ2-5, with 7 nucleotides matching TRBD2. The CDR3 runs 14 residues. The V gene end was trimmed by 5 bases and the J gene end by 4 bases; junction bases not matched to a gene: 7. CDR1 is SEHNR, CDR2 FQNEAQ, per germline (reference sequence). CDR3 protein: CASSGGLVGETQYF. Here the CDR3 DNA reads TGTGCCAGCAGCGGCGGACTAGTCGGAGAGACCCAGTACTTC.

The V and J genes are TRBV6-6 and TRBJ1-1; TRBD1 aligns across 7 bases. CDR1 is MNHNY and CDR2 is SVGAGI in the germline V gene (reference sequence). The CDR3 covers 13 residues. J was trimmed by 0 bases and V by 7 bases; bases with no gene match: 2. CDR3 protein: CASKGAVNTEAFF. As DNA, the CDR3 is TGTGCCAGCAAGGGGGCAGTGAACACTGAAGCTTTCTTT.

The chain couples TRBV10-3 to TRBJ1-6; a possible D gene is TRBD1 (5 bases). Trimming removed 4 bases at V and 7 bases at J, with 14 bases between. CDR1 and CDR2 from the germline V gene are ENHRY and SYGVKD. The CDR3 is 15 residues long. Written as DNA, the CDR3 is TGTGCCATCAGTGGGCAGGGAATGGTGAATTCACCCCTCCACTTT. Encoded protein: CAISGQGMVNSPLHF.

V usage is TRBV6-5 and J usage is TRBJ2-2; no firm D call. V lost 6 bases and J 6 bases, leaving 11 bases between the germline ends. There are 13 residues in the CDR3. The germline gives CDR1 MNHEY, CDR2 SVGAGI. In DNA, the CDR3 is TGTGCCAGCAGCTCCAAATACGCCGGGGAGCTGTTTTTT. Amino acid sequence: CASSSKYAGELFF.

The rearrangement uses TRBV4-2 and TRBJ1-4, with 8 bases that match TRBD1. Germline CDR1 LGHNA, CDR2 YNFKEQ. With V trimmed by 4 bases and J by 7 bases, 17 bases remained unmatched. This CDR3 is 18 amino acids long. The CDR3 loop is CASSRTLATTGAGEKLFF. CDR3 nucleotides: TGTGCCAGCAGCCGGACCCTTGCAACGACAGGGGCGGGTGAAAAACTGTTTTTT.

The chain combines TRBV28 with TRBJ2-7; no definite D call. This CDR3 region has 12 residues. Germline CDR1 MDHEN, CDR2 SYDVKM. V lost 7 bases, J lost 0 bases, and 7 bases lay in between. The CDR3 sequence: CASNSGSYEQYF. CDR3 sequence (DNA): TGTGCCAGCAATTCCGGCTCCTACGAGCAGTACTTC.

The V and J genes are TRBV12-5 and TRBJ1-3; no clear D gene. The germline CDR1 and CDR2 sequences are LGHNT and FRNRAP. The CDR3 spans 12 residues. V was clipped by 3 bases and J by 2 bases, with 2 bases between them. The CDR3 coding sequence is TGTGCTAGTGGTTTTACTGGAAACACCATATATTTT. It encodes CASGFTGNTIYF.

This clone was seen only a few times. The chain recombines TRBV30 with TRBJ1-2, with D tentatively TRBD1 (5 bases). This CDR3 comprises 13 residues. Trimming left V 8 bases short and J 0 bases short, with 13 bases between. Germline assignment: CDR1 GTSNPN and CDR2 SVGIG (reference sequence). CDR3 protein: CAGEGSANYGYTF. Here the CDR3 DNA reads TGTGCCGGCGAGGGGTCAGCTAACTATGGCTACACCTTC.

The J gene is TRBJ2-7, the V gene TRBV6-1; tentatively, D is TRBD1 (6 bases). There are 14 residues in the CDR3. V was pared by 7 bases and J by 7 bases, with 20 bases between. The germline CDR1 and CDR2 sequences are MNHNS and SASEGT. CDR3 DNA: TGTGCCAGCAAGTTAGGGGGTAATGTCAGGGAGCAGTACTTC. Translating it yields CASKLGGNVREQYF.

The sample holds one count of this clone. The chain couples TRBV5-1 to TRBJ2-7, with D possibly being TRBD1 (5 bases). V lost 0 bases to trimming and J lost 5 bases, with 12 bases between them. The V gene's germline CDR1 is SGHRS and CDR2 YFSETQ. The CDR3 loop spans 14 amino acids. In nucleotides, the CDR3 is TGCGCCAGCAGCTTGGTCCCACAGGTTGACGAGCAGTACTTC. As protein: CASSLVPQVDEQYF.

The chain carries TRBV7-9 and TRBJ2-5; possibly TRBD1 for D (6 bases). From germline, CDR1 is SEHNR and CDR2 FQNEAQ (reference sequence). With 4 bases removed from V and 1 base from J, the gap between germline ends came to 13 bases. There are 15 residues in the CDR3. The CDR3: CASSSRAGAQETQYF. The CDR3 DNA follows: TGTGCCAGCAGCTCCCGGGCAGGGGCCCAAGAGACCCAGTACTTC.

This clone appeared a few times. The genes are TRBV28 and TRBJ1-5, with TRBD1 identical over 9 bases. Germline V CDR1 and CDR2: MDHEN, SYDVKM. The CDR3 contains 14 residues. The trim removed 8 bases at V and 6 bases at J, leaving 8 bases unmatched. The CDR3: CASGPGQGAQPQHF. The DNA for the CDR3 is TGTGCCAGCGGTCCGGGACAGGGAGCTCAGCCCCAGCATTTT.